This record concerns one TCR beta chain sequence. Its target is not known. This sample was taken from a study of T-cell memory formation after mild COVID-19. Study conclusions and caveats: Cross-reactive memory apparently joined, as some responding clones appeared in pre-infection memory.

The length of the CDR3 is 15 residues. Trimming cost V 5 bases and J 3 bases; bases outside gene matches: 7. Germline assignment: CDR1 SEHNR and CDR2 FQNEAQ (reference sequence). Using its own MiXCR run on the 5' RACE reads, TCRdb lists one record per CDR3 protein. This sample has roughly 410,000 distinct CDR3 sequences; 24% occur once, and the top ten carry around 8.8%. Material for sequencing was PBMCs or a T cell subset sorted from them (not recorded which). The origin of this receptor is an adult woman who had mild COVID-19 (a few samples of this study predate the infection). Cell type and time point are not known. This sequence joins TRBV7-9 and TRBJ2-5; TRBD1 matches 9 bases. CDR3: CASSPRDRAKETQYF. CDR3 DNA sequence: TGTGCCAGCAGCCCCCGGGACAGGGCGAAAGAGACCCAGTACTTC. The full variable domain, its missing parts supplied by reference TRBV7-9 and TRBJ2-5, is DTGVSQNPRHKITKRGQNVTFRCDPISEHNRLYWYRQTLGQGPEFLTYFQNEAQLEKSRLLSDRFSAERPKGSFSTLEIQRTEQGDSAMYLCASSPRDRAKETQYFGPGTRLLVL.